This passage covers 30 T cell receptor beta chains from one sample sequenced in a study of identical twins. MiXCR was run by TCRdb on the 5' RACE reads, yielding one entry per CDR3 protein. The sample has 420,000 or so distinct CDR3 sequences, about 18% seen once; the top ten hold 10% to 15%. What was sequenced was naive T cells sorted from blood. Every receptor here comes from a man in his forties or fifties in good health.

The chain joins TRBV5-1 to TRBJ2-7; D unclear. Trimming took off 4 bases at V and 0 bases at J, with 11 bases between the two ends. Germline V gene lookup returns CDR1 SGHRS and CDR2 YFSETQ. This CDR3 has 14 residues. CDR3 bases: TGCGCCAGCAGCCTACGGCACGACTCCTACGAGCAGTACTTC. Protein sequence: CASSLRHDSYEQYF. Combining the CDR3 with reference TRBV5-1 and TRBJ2-7 gives the whole variable domain KAGVTQTPRYLIKTRGQQVTLSCSPISGHRSVSWYQQTPGQGLQFLFEYFSETQRNKGNFPGRFSGRQFSNSRSEMNVSTLELGDSALYLCASSLRHDSYEQYFGPGTRLTVT.

The V call is TRBV7-2, the J call TRBJ2-5; no clear D gene. Per the germline V gene, CDR1 is SGHTA and CDR2 is FQGNSA. V was pared by 3 bases and J by 5 bases, with 10 bases between. This CDR3 spans 13 amino acids. The CDR3 coding sequence is TGTGCCAGCAGCTTGGATGTTCCTGAGACCCAGTACTTC. Translation gives CASSLDVPETQYF.

This clonotype was found a few times. The chain carries TRBV5-4 and TRBJ2-3; D is tentatively TRBD1 or TRBD2 (6 bases each). The germline V gene encodes CDR1 SGHNT and CDR2 YYREEE (reference sequence). The CDR3 has 15 amino acids. V was pared by 4 bases and J by 8 bases, with 20 bases between. The CDR3 coding sequence is TGTGCCAGCAGCCCCCCGGGGGCCCCATCAGCTACGCAGTATTTT. Translation: CASSPPGAPSATQYF.

This clonotype was recorded many times. The genes are TRBV2 and TRBJ2-7; 14 bases line up with TRBD2. CDR3 length: 16 amino acids. Germline V gene sequence: CDR1 SNHLY, CDR2 FYNNEI. The V segment lost 4 bases and the J segment 2 bases; nucleotides outside the gene matches: 4. CDR3 in DNA: TGTGCCAGCAGTGGGGGACTAGCGGGAGCGCCCTACGAGCAGTACTTC. It encodes CASSGGLAGAPYEQYF.

This clonotype has only a few counts. The genes are TRBV20-1 and TRBJ2-3; unclear D gene. The CDR3 totals 10 residues. The germline CDR1 and CDR2 sequences are DFQATT and SNEGSKA (reference sequence). V was shortened by 6 bases and J by 1 base, with 2 bases between the two germline ends. The CDR3 nucleotides are TGCAGTGCCGGCACAGATACGCAGTATTTT. Amino acid sequence: CSAGTDTQYF.

This clonotype was detected only a few times. This chain joins TRBV4-3 and TRBJ2-7, with 8 bases matching TRBD2. This CDR3 region has 16 residues. Germline V gene sequence: CDR1 LGHNA, CDR2 YSLEER. The J segment lost 1 base and the V segment lost 1 base, leaving 6 bases of the junction unmatched. The CDR3 reads CASSQAASGWSYEQYF. For the CDR3, the DNA is TGCGCCAGCAGCCAAGCGGCTAGCGGGTGGTCCTACGAGCAGTACTTC.

This clonotype appeared a few times. DNA of the CDR3: TGCGCCAGCAGCCAAGATTACAGAATCCAAGAGACCCAGTACTTC. Translated: CASSQDYRIQETQYF. The rearrangement uses TRBV4-1 and TRBJ2-5; no reliable D call. The V end was cut by 0 bases, the J end by 1 base, with 9 bases between. CDR1 MGHRA and CDR2 YSYEKL come from the germline V gene. The CDR3 has 15 residues.

This clonotype came up once. V gene TRBV7-9 combines with J gene TRBJ2-6; 9 bases line up with TRBD1. V lost 5 bases, J lost 2 bases, and 7 bases stayed unmatched. The CDR3 is 17 residues long. Germline loops: CDR1 SEHNR, CDR2 FQNEAQ (reference sequence). CDR3 nucleotides: TGTGCCAGCAGCAGAGACAGGGGGAGGCCTGGGGCCAACGTCCTGACTTTC. Protein: CASSRDRGRPGANVLTF.

This clonotype was detected many times. Germline is not matched at one junction end, which may reflect a read error. The CDR3 nucleotides read TGTGCCAGCAGCTTAGTTTCGGAGACCCAGTACTTC. Translation: CASSLVSETQYF. This sequence joins TRBV5-1 and TRBJ2-5; no reliable D call. CDR3 size: 12 residues. Germline values: CDR1 SGHRS, CDR2 YFSETQ.

V usage is TRBV20-1 and J usage is TRBJ2-3; tentatively, D is TRBD1 (6 bases). Germline loops: CDR1 DFQATT, CDR2 SNEGSKA (reference sequence). V lost 2 bases and J lost 3, with 15 bases in between. CDR3 length: 15 residues. CDR3 nucleotides: TGCAGTGCTAGATTCCGGACAGATCCGACAGATACGCAGTATTTT. The encoded protein is CSARFRTDPTDTQYF.

This clonotype was recorded many times. The chain employs TRBV20-1 and TRBJ2-1, with D perhaps TRBD2 (6 bases). This CDR3 has 17 amino acids. V was trimmed by 3 bases and J by 2 bases, leaving 20 bases between them. Germline V lookup: CDR1 DFQATT, CDR2 SNEGSKA (reference sequence). This chain's CDR3 is CSASPILRDLAYNEQFF. In DNA form, the CDR3 reads TGCAGTGCTAGTCCCATCCTCCGGGACTTAGCCTACAATGAGCAGTTCTTC.

This clonotype was seen more than once but under ten times. The chain links TRBV20-1 to TRBJ2-2; D is tentatively TRBD1 or TRBD2 (5 bases each). The V end lost 0 bases, the J end lost 0 bases, and 14 bases lay between the germline ends. Germline CDR1 and CDR2: DFQATT and SNEGSKA (reference sequence). The CDR3 is 17 amino acids. Here the CDR3 DNA reads TGCAGTGCTAGAGATCTCGGGGCCGGGGCGAACACCGGGGAGCTGTTTTTT. Translating it yields CSARDLGAGANTGELFF.

This chain uses TRBV5-1 with TRBJ2-5; TRBD1 agrees at 9 bases. The CDR3 extends over 14 amino acids. V was clipped by 0 bases and J by 5 bases; unmatched bases: 2. Germline V gene sequence: CDR1 SGHRS, CDR2 YFSETQ. DNA of the CDR3: TGCGCCAGCAGCTTGGGACAGGGGGACGAGACCCAGTACTTC. This gives the protein CASSLGQGDETQYF.

In regard to this clonotype: Just one base apart from a much larger clone, this may be a read error. The genes are TRBV6-5 and TRBJ2-7, with D unclear. The CDR3 runs to 14 residues. Germline lookup yields CDR1 MNHEY and CDR2 SVGAGI. V gave up 4 bases and J gave up 2 bases, with 12 bases separating them. CDR3 protein: CASSFPRRAYEQYF. The CDR3 nucleotides are TGTGCCAGCAGTTTCCCGAGACGGGCCTACGAGCAGTACTTC.

Ten or more counts support this clonotype. The V call is TRBV20-1, the J call TRBJ2-5; D may be TRBD1 or TRBD2 (5 bases each). CDR1 is DFQATT, CDR2 SNEGSKA, per germline (reference sequence). The V end lost 4 bases, the J end lost 2 bases, and 26 bases lay between the germline ends. The CDR3 length is 18 residues. In DNA form, the CDR3 reads TGCAGTGCTAAAAAACCGAATAGTGGGGGAATGCTTCAAGAGACCCAGTACTTC. It specifies CSAKKPNSGGMLQETQYF.

This clonotype has more than one count but fewer than ten. The V and J genes are TRBV5-1 and TRBJ1-2; tentatively, D is TRBD1 (5 bases). The germline V and J ends were trimmed by 0 bases and 2 bases, with 8 bases remaining between them. Germline-derived CDR1 and CDR2 are SGHRS and YFSETQ. This CDR3 contains 14 residues. CDR3 amino acids: CASSLDRSNYGYTF. CDR3 DNA sequence: TGCGCCAGCAGCTTGGACAGGTCGAACTATGGCTACACCTTC.

CDR3 DNA sequence: TGTGCCAGCACCGACGGACAGGGGAGGCCCCACTACGAGCAGTACTTC. Its protein is CASTDGQGRPHYEQYF. The chain couples TRBV28 to TRBJ2-7; TRBD1 aligns across 9 bases. The CDR3 sequence is 16 residues long. CDR1 is MDHEN, CDR2 SYDVKM, per germline. The junction had 13 bases not matched to a gene; V was cut back by 7 bases and J by 3 bases.

At least ten counts were recorded for this clonotype. The V gene is TRBV15, the J gene TRBJ2-5, with D unresolved. Trimming took off 0 bases at V and 2 bases at J, with 10 bases between the two ends. This CDR3 region has 15 residues. Looked up from germline, CDR1 is LNHNV and CDR2 is YYDKDF (reference sequence). The CDR3 region has the DNA TGTGCCACCAGCAGAGATCTGGCGGTACAAGAGACCCAGTACTTC. Protein product: CATSRDLAVQETQYF.

Many counts were recorded for this clonotype. This chain uses TRBV7-3 with TRBJ2-1; D uncertain. Germline V gives CDR1 SGHTA, CDR2 FQGTGA. V lost 1 base and J 10 bases, leaving 11 bases between the germline ends. This CDR3 is 13 amino acids long. Here the CDR3 reads CASSLIGIGEQFF. CDR3 nucleotides: TGTGCCAGCAGCTTAATTGGGATTGGCGAGCAGTTCTTC. The full variable domain, its missing parts supplied by reference TRBV7-3 and TRBJ2-1, is GAGVSQTPSNKVTEKGKYVELRCDPISGHTALYWYRQSLGQGPEFLIYFQGTGAADDSGLPNDRFFAVRPEGSVSTLKIQRTERGDSAVYLCASSLIGIGEQFFGPGTRLTVL.

This clonotype was counted many times. The chain links TRBV29-1 to TRBJ2-6, with D hard to call. Germline V gene lookup returns CDR1 SQVTM and CDR2 ANQGSEA. The CDR3 is 17 residues long. V dropped 1 base and J dropped 1 base, with 14 bases sitting between them. CDR3 sequence: CSVEVDPIKSGANVLTF. The CDR3 DNA reads as TGCAGCGTTGAAGTAGACCCAATCAAATCTGGGGCCAACGTCCTGACTTTC. Drawing the rest from reference TRBV29-1 and TRBJ2-6, the complete variable domain is SAVISQKPSRDICQRGTSLTIQCQVDSQVTMMFWYRQQPGQSLTLIATANQGSEATYESGFVIDKFPISRPNLTFSTLTVSNMSPEDSSIYLCSVEVDPIKSGANVLTFGAGSRLTVL.

This clonotype was detected once. The chain links TRBV20-1 to TRBJ2-7; D not resolved. Trimming removed 1 base at V and 2 bases at J, with 12 bases between. This CDR3 is 14 amino acids long. Germline values: CDR1 DFQATT, CDR2 SNEGSKA (reference sequence). The CDR3 region is CSARGTLRPYEQYF. CDR3 DNA sequence: TGCAGTGCTAGAGGAACATTGAGACCCTACGAGCAGTACTTC.

Here the CDR3 reads CASSEYTEAFF. In DNA, the CDR3 is TGTGCCAGCAGTGAATACACTGAAGCTTTCTTT. V gene TRBV2 combines with J gene TRBJ1-1, with D unresolved. V was pared by 2 bases and J by 3 bases, with 1 base between. Germline V gene lookup returns CDR1 SNHLY and CDR2 FYNNEI. The CDR3 runs 11 residues.

The genes are TRBV5-6 and TRBJ2-1, with TRBD2 identical over 11 bases. The CDR3 covers 16 residues. Germline values: CDR1 SGHDT, CDR2 YYEEEE. The V segment lost 3 bases and the J segment 6 bases; nucleotides outside the gene matches: 8. The CDR3 reads CASSSTGLAASNEQFF. DNA of the CDR3: TGTGCCAGCAGCTCCACGGGACTAGCGGCCTCCAATGAGCAGTTCTTC.

This chain links TRBV5-6 with TRBJ2-3, with TRBD2 as a possible D gene (6 bases). Germline V CDR1 and CDR2: SGHDT, YYEEEE. Trimming removed 1 base from V and 4 bases from J, with 19 bases in between. CDR3 length equals 17 residues. The CDR3 loop reads CASSLLGRGDVADTQYF. The DNA of the CDR3 is TGTGCCAGCAGCTTGCTCGGGCGGGGAGATGTCGCAGATACGCAGTATTTT.

This clonotype was detected many times. The rearrangement links TRBV29-1 to TRBJ2-1, with D possibly matching TRBD2 (5 bases). The CDR3 is 11 amino acids. CDR1 SQVTM and CDR2 ANQGSEA come from the germline V gene. V lost 8 bases and J lost 5, with 10 bases in between. The CDR3 region is CSSGENNEQFF. DNA of the CDR3: TGCAGCTCCGGGGAGAACAATGAGCAGTTCTTC.

The rearrangement joins TRBV20-1 to TRBJ2-7; 7 nucleotides align to TRBD1. The CDR3 loop spans 17 amino acids. With V trimmed by 1 base and J by 3 bases, 15 bases remained unmatched. CDR1 is DFQATT, CDR2 SNEGSKA, per germline (reference sequence). As DNA, the CDR3 is TGCAGTGCTAGAGGTTCTTACCTCGGGACAGTCGGCTACGAGCAGTACTTC. This translates into CSARGSYLGTVGYEQYF.

The chain combines TRBV5-4 with TRBJ2-1; D is unclear. CDR3 length: 13 amino acids. The germline V and J ends were trimmed by 2 bases and 5 bases, with 8 bases remaining between them. Germline assignment: CDR1 SGHNT and CDR2 YYREEE (reference sequence). CDR3 nucleotides: TGTGCCAGCAGCTTATCTCCCGACAATGAGCAGTTCTTC. Translating it yields CASSLSPDNEQFF.

V is TRBV11-2 and J is TRBJ2-1; D gene unclear. CDR1 is SGHAT, CDR2 FQNNGV, per germline. The CDR3 is 16 amino acids. The V end lost 0 bases, the J end lost 8 bases, and 17 bases lay between the germline ends. CDR3 protein: CASSLDLTALFHEQFF. The CDR3 region has the DNA TGTGCCAGCAGCTTAGATCTCACGGCCTTATTCCATGAGCAGTTCTTC.

At least ten counts were recorded for this clonotype. This sequence joins TRBV4-2 and TRBJ2-3, with D uncertain. CDR1 LGHNA and CDR2 YNFKEQ come from the germline V gene. The V gene lost 0 bases and the J gene lost 0 bases, with 7 bases spanning the gap. The CDR3 has 15 residues. CDR3 DNA sequence: TGTGCCAGCAGCCAAGATGGGGTTAGCACAGATACGCAGTATTTT. This translates into CASSQDGVSTDTQYF.

The table lists this clonotype with many counts. The chain carries TRBV20-1 and TRBJ1-5; possibly TRBD1 for D (6 bases). V was clipped by 7 bases and J by 6 bases, with 16 bases between them. Germline V CDR1 and CDR2: DFQATT, SNEGSKA (reference sequence). The length of the CDR3 is 13 residues. The chain's CDR3 is CSGQQGLGQPQHF. The CDR3 DNA reads as TGCAGTGGGCAACAGGGTTTGGGTCAGCCCCAGCATTTT.